This TCR beta chain was identified during a study of T-cell reconstitution after alpha-beta-depleted transplantation in children. Study-wide results and limits: Diversity and T-cell counts at one year after transplant derived mostly from new T cells. As was reported, about two months after transplant, alpha-beta T cells came from several hundred expanded graft clones. There were some patients whose high TCRbeta diversity at day 60 came from surviving recipient T cells and thymic progenitors.

The TCRbeta library incorporated unique molecular identifiers. From the PCR reads, TCRdb called clonotypes with MiXCR, one entry per CDR3 protein. Of some 300,000 distinct CDR3 sequences in the sample, less than 9.5% were seen once. In this sample, this clonotype turned up many times. Antigen unknown. V was pared by 6 bases and J by 9 bases, with 17 bases between. CDR3 length: 14 amino acids. The chain has TRBV12-3 or TRBV12-4 and TRBJ1-4; D is unclear. This receptor was taken from a female patient between 2 and 15 years old who had a stem cell transplant for Fanconi anemia, so the T cells may come from the graft donor. The sequencing used peripheral blood, collected 360 days after TCRalphabeta/CD19-depleted stem cell transplant. The CDR3 protein is CASRGPLVVQKLFF. The CDR3 DNA is TGTGCCAGCAGGGGTCCCCTGGTTGTTCAAAAACTGTTTTTT.